This T cell receptor beta chain was identified during a study of T cells after yellow fever vaccination. Looking at the study overall: Any fraction with a low cell number was prepared using SMART-Seq v4 Ultra Low Input. The study, taken as a whole, reports: A small proportion of clonotypes was detected in both the CD4 and CD8 compartments. Peaking on day 5 versus 15, the secondary response was faster but weaker.

Trimming cost V 5 bases and J 4 bases; bases outside gene matches: 4. This CDR3 contains 13 residues. CDR1 and CDR2 from the germline V gene are SGHTA and FQGNSA. This clonotype showed up just a few times. Its antigen is not identified. TCRdb re-analysed the 5' RACE reads in MiXCR, keeping a single row per CDR3 protein. The data show about 550,000 distinct CDR3 sequences, 15% to 20% seen once. The chain uses TRBV7-2 and TRBJ2-7; TRBD1 agrees at 8 bases. This material consisted of PBMCs, taken 15 days after the yellow fever booster vaccination. This TCR was recovered from a man aged 25-40 years who received the YFV17D yellow fever vaccine. In DNA form, the CDR3 reads TGTGCCAGCAGCAGACAGGGGAAGTACGAGCAGTACTTC. Protein: CASSRQGKYEQYF.